This entry is about one T cell receptor (beta chain). Its antigen is undetermined. The data stem from a study of regulatory T cells in long-lasting Graves disease. According to the study, TCR beta libraries were built with iRepertoire HTBI primers and CDR3-region Arm-PCR. TCRdb processed the multiplex PCR reads anew with MiXCR; each CDR3 protein has one entry. The table includes approximately 350,000 distinct CDR3 sequences, about 10% detected once. Study-level points and caveats: Clonotypes that were public and shared totalled approximately 3,000 in persistent patients versus roughly 1,000 in new patients.

Time point noted: newly diagnosed GD, antithyroid drugs for less than 3 months. After RNA was extracted from PBMCs, the TCR library was made from it. Patients of an endocrinology department in Xi'an, China, were included. Approximately 8.9-milliliter peripheral blood samples went into EDTA tubes. CDR1 is MNHNS and CDR2 is SASEGT in the germline V gene. The CDR3 totals 15 residues. V dropped 6 bases and J dropped 0 bases, with 12 bases sitting between them. Another study also made use of these data, one on T cells in Graves' hyperthyroidism and ophthalmopathy. Per that study: The study used the HTBI primer set for a first-round RT-PCR of the TCR CDR3.

The chain joins TRBV6-1 to TRBJ1-3; a weak D match, TRBD1 (5 bases). This TCR derives from a woman between 18 and 29 years old with Graves disease. The material was peripheral blood mononuclear cells (PBMCs), obtained at new diagnosis, from a patient treated with antithyroid drugs. CDR3 amino acids: CASSPTDSSGNTIYF. CDR3 DNA sequence: TGTGCCAGCAGCCCCACAGACAGCTCTGGAAACACCATATATTTT.